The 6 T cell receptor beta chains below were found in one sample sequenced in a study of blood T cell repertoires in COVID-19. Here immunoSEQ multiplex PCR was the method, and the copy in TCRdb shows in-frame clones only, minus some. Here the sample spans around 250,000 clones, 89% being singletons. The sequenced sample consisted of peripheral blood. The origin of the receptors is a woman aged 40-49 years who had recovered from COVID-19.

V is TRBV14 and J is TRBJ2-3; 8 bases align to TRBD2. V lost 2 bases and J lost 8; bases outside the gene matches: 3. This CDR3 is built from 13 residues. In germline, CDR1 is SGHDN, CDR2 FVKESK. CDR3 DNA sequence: TGTGCCAGCAGCCAATCTGCGGGGGGTACGCAGTATTTT. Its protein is CASSQSAGGTQYF.

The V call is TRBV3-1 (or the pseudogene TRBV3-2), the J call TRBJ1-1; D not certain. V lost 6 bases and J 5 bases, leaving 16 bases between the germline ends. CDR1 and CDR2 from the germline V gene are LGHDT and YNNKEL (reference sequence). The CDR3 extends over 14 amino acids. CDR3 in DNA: TGTGCCAGCAGTAATGAGGGCTCTGCGACTGAAGCTTTCTTT. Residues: CASSNEGSATEAFF.

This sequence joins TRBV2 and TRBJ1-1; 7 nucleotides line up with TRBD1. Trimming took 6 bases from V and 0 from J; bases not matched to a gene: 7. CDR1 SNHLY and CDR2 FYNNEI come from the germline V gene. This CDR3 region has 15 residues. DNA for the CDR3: TGTGCCAGCAGACAACAGGGGTCCCTGAACACTGAAGCTTTCTTT. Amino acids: CASRQQGSLNTEAFF.

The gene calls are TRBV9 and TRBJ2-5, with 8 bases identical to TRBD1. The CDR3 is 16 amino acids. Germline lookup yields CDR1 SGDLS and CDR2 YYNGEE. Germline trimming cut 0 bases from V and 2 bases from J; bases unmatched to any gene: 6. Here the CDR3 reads CASSVGLQGAQETQYF. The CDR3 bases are TGTGCCAGCAGCGTAGGACTCCAGGGGGCTCAAGAGACCCAGTACTTC.

In nucleotides, the CDR3 is TGTGCCAGCAGCAAAGGACAGGACGAGCAGTACGTC. Protein product: CASSKGQDEQYV. J is TRBJ2-7 and V is TRBV21-1; the D call in the table, TRBD1, was not verified against the DNA. TRBV21-1 is classified as a pseudogene. This CDR3 contains 12 residues.

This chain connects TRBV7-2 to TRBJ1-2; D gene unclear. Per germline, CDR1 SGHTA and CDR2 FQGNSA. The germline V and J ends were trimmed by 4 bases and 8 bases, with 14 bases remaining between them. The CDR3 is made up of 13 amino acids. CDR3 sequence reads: CASSSTLARGYTF. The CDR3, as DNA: TGTGCCAGCAGCTCTACATTGGCGCGGGGCTACACCTTC. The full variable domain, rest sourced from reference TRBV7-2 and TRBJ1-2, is GAGVSQSPSNKVTEKGKDVELRCDPISGHTALYWYRQSLGQGLEFLIYFQGNSAPDKSGLPSDRFSAERTGGSVSTLTIQRTQQEDSAVYLCASSSTLARGYTFGSGTRLTVV.